The clone carrying this T cell receptor (beta chain) was found many times. Its target is unknown. Via MiXCR, TCRdb re-called the 5' RACE reads, giving one row per CDR3 protein. This table holds about 720,000 distinct CDR3 sequences, 8.6% found once. The source of the sample is a study of identical twins. Points from the study as a whole: Beta out-of-frame sequences showed weaker excess sharing between twins. Out-of-frame alpha sequences shared by twins were enriched for low generation probability. For cord blood, abundant beta clonotypes had fewer insertions, unlike memory repertoires, which showed none.

The CDR3 consists of 15 residues. V gave up 6 bases and J gave up 0 bases; unmatched junction bases: 7. CDR1 SQVTM and CDR2 ANQGSEA come from the germline V gene. This same sample was also part of a study on yellow fever vaccine responses in identical twins.

The specimen sequenced was PBMCs. The rearrangement links TRBV29-1 to TRBJ2-5; 10 bases agree with TRBD2. The origin of this receptor is a woman in her late teens or twenties in good health. CDR3 amino acids: CSVEPGLANQETQYF. The CDR3, as DNA: TGCAGCGTCGAACCGGGACTAGCGAACCAAGAGACCCAGTACTTC. The entire variable domain, with the rest obtained from reference TRBV29-1 and TRBJ2-5, is as follows: SAVISQKPSRDICQRGTSLTIQCQVDSQVTMMFWYRQQPGQSLTLIATANQGSEATYESGFVIDKFPISRPNLTFSTLTVSNMSPEDSSIYLCSVEPGLANQETQYFGPGTRLLVL.